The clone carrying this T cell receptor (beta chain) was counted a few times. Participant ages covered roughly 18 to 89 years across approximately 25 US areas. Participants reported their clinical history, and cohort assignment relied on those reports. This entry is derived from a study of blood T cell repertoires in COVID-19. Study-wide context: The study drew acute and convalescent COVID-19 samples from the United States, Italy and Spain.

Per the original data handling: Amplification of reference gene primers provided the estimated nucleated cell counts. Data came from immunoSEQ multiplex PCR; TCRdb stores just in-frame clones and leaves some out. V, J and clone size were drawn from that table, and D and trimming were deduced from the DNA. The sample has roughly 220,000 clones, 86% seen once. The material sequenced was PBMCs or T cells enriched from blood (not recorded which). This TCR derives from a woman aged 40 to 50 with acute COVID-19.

As DNA, the CDR3 is TGTGCCAGTAGTATAGGCGGAACCTGGGATGAGCAGTTCTTC. Encoded protein: CASSIGGTWDEQFF. V and J are TRBV19 and TRBJ2-1; D is uncertain. The ends were cut back, 1 base at V and 8 bases at J, with 12 bases in the middle. CDR1 LNHDA and CDR2 SQIVND come from the germline V gene (reference sequence). The length of the CDR3 is 14 residues.